Below, 25 T cell receptor beta chains from the same sample are listed, as sequenced in a study of cytotoxic CD8 clonotypes in ibrutinib-treated CLL. Here immunoSEQ multiplex PCR was the method, and the copy in TCRdb shows in-frame clones only, minus some. The table lists tens of thousands of clones, more than 70% of them singletons, with under 6.5% in the top ten. Sample: PBMCs, taken before ibrutinib treatment. The receptors shown here come from a human donor with chronic lymphocytic leukemia.

The genes are TRBV30 and TRBJ2-1; D perhaps matches TRBD2 (5 bases). Germline V CDR1 and CDR2: GTSNPN, SVGIG (reference sequence). The CDR3 is made up of 14 amino acids. Trimming took 2 bases from V and 6 from J, leaving 14 bases between them. The CDR3: CAWSSALLVNEQFF. The CDR3 bases are TGTGCCTGGAGTTCAGCGCTACTAGTCAATGAGCAGTTCTTC.

This clone was counted a few times. The rearrangement uses TRBV29-1 and TRBJ2-2, with 9 nucleotides matching TRBD2. The CDR3 covers 14 residues. With 6 bases clipped from V and 6 bases from J, the junction kept 8 bases outside the gene matches. The germline CDR1 and CDR2 sequences are SQVTM and ANQGSEA. The DNA for the CDR3 is TGCAGCGTCTCACCAGCGGGAGGAGCCGGGGAGCTGTTTTTT. Encoded protein: CSVSPAGGAGELFF.

This clone occurred a few times. This sequence joins TRBV19 and TRBJ2-2, with TRBD2 identical over 13 bases. The CDR3 is made up of 17 amino acids. The V gene end was trimmed by 3 bases and the J gene end by 8 bases; junction bases not matched to a gene: 9. CDR1 is LNHDA and CDR2 is SQIVND in the germline V gene (reference sequence). CDR3 in amino acids: CASSIPRLAGGAGELFF. CDR3 coding DNA: TGTGCCAGTAGTATCCCCAGACTAGCGGGAGGAGCTGGGGAGCTGTTTTTT.

The CDR3, as DNA: TGTGCCACCAGCAGGGTACCAGACAGGGTTCGGACAGATACGCAGTATTTT. Amino acids: CATSRVPDRVRTDTQYF. This chain links TRBV15 with TRBJ2-3, with 7 bases matching TRBD1. Germline CDR1 LNHNV, CDR2 YYDKDF (reference sequence). V lost 3 bases to trimming and J lost 3 bases; unmatched junction nucleotides: 12. The CDR3 sequence is 17 residues long.

The chain joins TRBV27 to TRBJ1-1; D is perhaps TRBD1 (5 bases). This CDR3 is 16 amino acids long. V lost 5 bases to trimming and J lost 3 bases, with 19 bases between them. The germline CDR1 and CDR2 sequences are MNHEY and SMNVEV (reference sequence). CDR3 sequence (DNA): TGTGCCAGCAGTCCTCTAGGGATTGGGGGACACACTGAAGCTTTCTTT. Residues: CASSPLGIGGHTEAFF.

The chain couples TRBV9 to TRBJ2-3, with D possibly matching TRBD1 (5 bases). The V gene lost 0 bases and the J gene lost 0 bases, with 8 bases spanning the gap. CDR1 and CDR2 (germline): SGDLS, YYNGEE. The CDR3 spans 15 residues. Written as DNA, the CDR3 is TGTGCCAGCAGCGTAGGGGGCGCGAGCACAGATACGCAGTATTTT. This gives the protein CASSVGGASTDTQYF.

V usage is TRBV30 and J usage is TRBJ2-5; D possibly matches TRBD1 or TRBD2 (5 bases each). Germline-derived CDR1 and CDR2 are GTSNPN and SVGIG (reference sequence). The CDR3 totals 13 residues. V lost 4 bases and J 1 base, leaving 10 bases between the germline ends. The CDR3 loop reads CAWTTGTQETQYF. CDR3 nucleotide sequence: TGTGCCTGGACCACGGGGACCCAAGAGACCCAGTACTTC. Variable domain in full (rest from reference TRBV30 and TRBJ2-5): SQTIHQWPATLVQPVGSPLSLECTVEGTSNPNLYWYRQAAGRGLQLLFYSVGIGQISSEVPQNLSASRPQDRQFILSSKKLLLSDSGFYLCAWTTGTQETQYFGPGTRLLVL.

The chain recombines TRBV2 with TRBJ1-2; 10 nucleotides match TRBD1. This CDR3 region has 16 residues. Germline CDR1 reads SNHLY; CDR2 reads FYNNEI. Losses at the gene ends were 3 bases for V and 7 bases for J; bases not matched to a gene: 11. The CDR3 spells CASSEFRDRGYRGYTF. CDR3 in DNA: TGTGCCAGCAGTGAGTTTCGGGACAGGGGATATCGTGGCTACACCTTC.

The chain combines TRBV28 with TRBJ1-5, with D possibly matching TRBD1 (6 bases). V was clipped by 4 bases and J by 2 bases, with 12 bases between them. CDR3 length equals 15 residues. Germline V CDR1 and CDR2: MDHEN, SYDVKM. CDR3 DNA: TGTGCCAGCAGTTACTCAGGGGCTGGCAATCAGCCCCAGCATTTT. Amino acids: CASSYSGAGNQPQHF.

V usage is TRBV7-9 and J usage is TRBJ2-7; D not certain. CDR1 and CDR2 from the germline V gene are SEHNR and FQNEAQ (reference sequence). The CDR3 loop spans 13 amino acids. Trimming stripped 5 bases from V and 3 bases from J, with 11 bases between. This CDR3 is CASSVGILYEQYF. The CDR3 DNA reads as TGTGCCAGCAGCGTGGGGATACTCTACGAGCAGTACTTC.

The chain couples TRBV6-5 to TRBJ2-7; no reliable D call. This CDR3 has 12 residues. Trimming pared 6 bases from V and 3 bases from J, leaving 9 bases between. Germline lookup yields CDR1 MNHEY and CDR2 SVGAGI. In nucleotides, the CDR3 is TGTGCCAGCAGCTACGGTTACTACGAGCAGTACTTC. Translating gives CASSYGYYEQYF.

DNA of the CDR3: TGTGCCAGCAGCGTCAGGGTCGGACAGCCCCAGCATTTT. Translation gives CASSVRVGQPQHF. The rearrangement uses TRBV7-2 and TRBJ1-5; a possible D gene is TRBD1 (5 bases). The CDR3 extends over 13 amino acids. Germline CDR1 is SGHTA and CDR2 is FQGNSA. V shed 5 bases and J shed 7 bases, with 12 bases lying between them.

The V and J genes are TRBV30 and TRBJ1-1; no definite D call. The CDR3 runs to 12 residues. CDR1 is GTSNPN, CDR2 SVGIG, per germline (reference sequence). V was pared by 2 bases and J by 9 bases, with 13 bases between. The CDR3 DNA reads as TGTGCCTGGAGTCTCCCTGGCGGGAAAGCTTTCTTT. Amino acid sequence: CAWSLPGGKAFF.

The J gene is TRBJ1-5, the V gene TRBV9, with a tentative D call TRBD1 (6 bases). The germline V gene has CDR1 SGDLS and CDR2 YYNGEE. V lost 3 bases and J 0 bases, leaving 16 bases between the germline ends. The length of the CDR3 is 17 residues. CDR3 bases: TGTGCCAGCAGCGCGGGACACGAAGCCTATAGCAATCAGCCCCAGCATTTT. As protein: CASSAGHEAYSNQPQHF.

The V and J genes are TRBV5-4 and TRBJ1-2; 7 bases map to TRBD1. Germline lookup yields CDR1 SGHNT and CDR2 YYREEE (reference sequence). This CDR3 comprises 15 residues. After removal of 4 bases from V and 2 bases from J, the junction contained 8 bases not matched to a gene. The CDR3 DNA follows: TGTGCCAGCAGCACCGGGACAGATAGAAACTATGGCTACACCTTC. Its translation: CASSTGTDRNYGYTF.

The genes are TRBV7-9 and TRBJ2-7; 7 bases map to TRBD1. Germline CDR1 SEHNR, CDR2 FQNEAQ (reference sequence). J gave up 2 bases and V 5 bases, and 6 bases lay outside the gene matches. The CDR3 extends over 14 amino acids. The CDR3 DNA reads as TGTGCCAGCAGCGTACAGGGGCCCGCCTACGAGCAGTACTTC. It yields the protein CASSVQGPAYEQYF. Filled out from reference TRBV7-9 and TRBJ2-7, the complete variable domain reads DTGVSQNPRHKITKRGQNVTFRCDPISEHNRLYWYRQTLGQGPEFLTYFQNEAQLEKSRLLSDRFSAERPKGSFSTLEIQRTEQGDSAMYLCASSVQGPAYEQYFGPGTRLTVT.

The V gene is TRBV29-1, the J gene TRBJ1-2; 7 bases map to TRBD1. CDR1 and CDR2 (germline): SQVTM, ANQGSEA. This CDR3 is built from 14 residues. The junction had 10 bases not matched to a gene; V was cut back by 4 bases and J by 5 bases. Here the CDR3 reads CSVARTGGGYGYTF. CDR3 coding DNA: TGCAGCGTTGCCCGGACAGGCGGCGGGTATGGCTACACCTTC. Based on the CDR3 plus reference TRBV29-1 and TRBJ1-2, the full variable domain is SAVISQKPSRDICQRGTSLTIQCQVDSQVTMMFWYRQQPGQSLTLIATANQGSEATYESGFVIDKFPISRPNLTFSTLTVSNMSPEDSSIYLCSVARTGGGYGYTFGSGTRLTVV.

V usage is TRBV5-1 and J usage is TRBJ2-3; 8 nucleotides align to TRBD1. V lost 2 bases, J lost 2 bases, and 13 bases stayed unmatched. This CDR3 contains 18 residues. Per the germline V gene, CDR1 is SGHRS and CDR2 is YFSETQ. CDR3: CASSFPDRASFLTDTQYF. The DNA for the CDR3 is TGCGCCAGCAGCTTTCCGGACAGGGCATCATTCCTCACAGATACGCAGTATTTT.

The CDR3 spells CASSLMSAGGEAFF. The CDR3, as DNA: TGTGCCAGCAGCTTAATGTCGGCAGGGGGCGAAGCTTTCTTT. The chain employs TRBV7-3 and TRBJ1-1; 8 positions match TRBD1. CDR1 is SGHTA and CDR2 is FQGTGA in the germline V gene. J was trimmed by 8 bases and V by 1 base; bases with no gene match: 6. This CDR3 region has 14 residues.

The genes are TRBV10-3 and TRBJ2-7; possible D gene TRBD1, 5 bases. The CDR3 extends over 12 amino acids. Germline CDR1 ENHRY, CDR2 SYGVKD. Trimming took off 5 bases at V and 6 bases at J, with 11 bases between the two ends. DNA for the CDR3: TGTGCCATCAGTTTCGACAGCAGCGAGCAGTACTTC. Its translation is CAISFDSSEQYF.

V and J are TRBV5-1 and TRBJ1-2; no clear D gene. CDR1 and CDR2 (germline): SGHRS, YFSETQ. This CDR3 region has 13 residues. Trimming left V 3 bases short and J 0 bases short, with 6 bases between. The CDR3 reads CASSSTPNYGYTF. In DNA, the CDR3 is TGCGCCAGCAGCTCCACTCCTAACTATGGCTACACCTTC.

The chain recombines TRBV6-6 with TRBJ2-7; weak D call: TRBD1 (5 bases). Trimming took off 0 bases at V and 3 bases at J, with 12 bases between the two ends. The CDR3 is made up of 15 amino acids. Germline lookup yields CDR1 MNHNY and CDR2 SVGAGI (reference sequence). CDR3 DNA sequence: TGTGCCAGCAGTTACTCGAACCTAGGGGTCTACGAGCAGTACTTC. It translates to CASSYSNLGVYEQYF.

The rearrangement uses TRBV6-5 and TRBJ2-5, with 9 bases identical to TRBD1. CDR1 and CDR2 (germline): MNHEY, SVGAGI. Trimming took 6 bases from V and 5 from J; bases not matched to a gene: 7. The CDR3 contains 14 residues. The CDR3 DNA follows: TGTGCCAGCAGGGAACAGGGGGCGGAGGAGACCCAGTACTTC. This gives the protein CASREQGAEETQYF.

The chain combines TRBV25-1 with TRBJ2-6; D unclear. The germline CDR1 and CDR2 sequences are MGHDK and SYGVNS. Trimming took 4 bases from V and 0 from J, leaving 7 bases between them. The CDR3 loop spans 15 amino acids. The CDR3 region has the DNA TGTGCCAGCAGTGGTTTCAACTCTGGGGCCAACGTCCTGACTTTC. Translation gives CASSGFNSGANVLTF.

V is TRBV27 and J is TRBJ2-7; possibly TRBD1 for D (6 bases). The CDR3 consists of 15 residues. Germline V CDR1 and CDR2: MNHEY, SMNVEV (reference sequence). V lost 6 bases and J 5 bases, leaving 20 bases between the germline ends. CDR3 nucleotides: TGTGCCAGCAGCCGAAAACAGGGCGCGAGGGACGAGCAGTACTTC. Amino acids: CASSRKQGARDEQYF.